This TCR beta chain was recovered during a study of blood T cells in healthy people across ages. Germline values: CDR1 SNHLY, CDR2 FYNNEI. V dropped 1 base and J dropped 3; count of bases not matched to a gene: 7. CDR3 length equals 16 residues. It was with a sample-barcoded 5' primer and a J-beta primer mix that a second PCR of roughly 7 to 12 cycles was run. Every single cDNA molecule received a tag from a template-switch adaptor with 12 random nucleotides. TCRdb itself ran the 5' RACE reads through MiXCR, one entry per CDR3 protein. The sample gives about 780,000 distinct CDR3 sequences, roughly 26% of which show up once; 2.5% to 3.5% is in the top ten. This clonotype appeared a few times. The data were also submitted as part of a second study, on T cells of mothers and their children. That work adds: Every mother produced more than 9 million TCR beta CDR3 reads, whereas every child provided 2.5 million to 3 million.

V and J are TRBV2 and TRBJ1-1; TRBD1 aligns across 8 bases. This receptor was taken from a boy aged 10-17 years in good health. Sequenced: blood. Written as DNA, the CDR3 is TGTGCCAGCAGTGAAGACCCCCAGGGGGCGGACACTGAAGCTTTCTTT. It is translated as CASSEDPQGADTEAFF.